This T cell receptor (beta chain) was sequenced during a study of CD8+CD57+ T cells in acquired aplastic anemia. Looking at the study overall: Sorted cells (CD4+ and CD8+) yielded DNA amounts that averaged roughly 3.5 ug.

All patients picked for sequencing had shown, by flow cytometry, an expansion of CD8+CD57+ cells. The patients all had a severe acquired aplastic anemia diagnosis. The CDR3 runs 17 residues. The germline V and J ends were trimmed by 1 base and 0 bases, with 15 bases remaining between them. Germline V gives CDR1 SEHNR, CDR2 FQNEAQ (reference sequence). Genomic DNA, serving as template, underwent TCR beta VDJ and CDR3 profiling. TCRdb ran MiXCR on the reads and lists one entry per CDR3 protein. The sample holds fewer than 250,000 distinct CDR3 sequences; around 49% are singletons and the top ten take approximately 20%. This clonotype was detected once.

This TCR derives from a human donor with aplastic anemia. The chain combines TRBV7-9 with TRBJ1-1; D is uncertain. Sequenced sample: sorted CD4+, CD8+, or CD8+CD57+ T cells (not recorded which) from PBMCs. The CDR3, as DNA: TGTGCCAGCAGCTTAGTACGTCAGTTTGACATGAACACTGAAGCTTTCTTT. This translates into CASSLVRQFDMNTEAFF.